This T cell receptor (beta chain) was captured by sequencing in a study of T cells in Graves' hyperthyroidism and ophthalmopathy. The germline gives CDR1 SGHVS, CDR2 FNYEAQ. Between the trimmed V and J ends, which lost 5 bases and 0 bases, there was a span of 20 bases. This CDR3 is built from 17 residues. This clonotype was detected ten times or more. There were TCR beta CDR3 regions amplified from RNA transcripts. RT-PCR in the first round (using the HTBI primer set) targeted the TCR CDR3. TCRdb redid the calling of the multiplex PCR reads with MiXCR, one entry per CDR3 protein. The table has 550,000 to 650,000 distinct CDR3 sequences, approximately 14% seen once.

This chain connects TRBV7-6 to TRBJ2-7, with a weak D call TRBD1 (6 bases). The sequencing sample was made of blood. The source of this sequence is a woman aged 40-49 years with Graves' hyperthyroidism. Here the CDR3 DNA reads TGTGCCAGCAGCGTCAACCTCGGGACAACTCACTCCTACGAGCAGTACTTC. It specifies CASSVNLGTTHSYEQYF.